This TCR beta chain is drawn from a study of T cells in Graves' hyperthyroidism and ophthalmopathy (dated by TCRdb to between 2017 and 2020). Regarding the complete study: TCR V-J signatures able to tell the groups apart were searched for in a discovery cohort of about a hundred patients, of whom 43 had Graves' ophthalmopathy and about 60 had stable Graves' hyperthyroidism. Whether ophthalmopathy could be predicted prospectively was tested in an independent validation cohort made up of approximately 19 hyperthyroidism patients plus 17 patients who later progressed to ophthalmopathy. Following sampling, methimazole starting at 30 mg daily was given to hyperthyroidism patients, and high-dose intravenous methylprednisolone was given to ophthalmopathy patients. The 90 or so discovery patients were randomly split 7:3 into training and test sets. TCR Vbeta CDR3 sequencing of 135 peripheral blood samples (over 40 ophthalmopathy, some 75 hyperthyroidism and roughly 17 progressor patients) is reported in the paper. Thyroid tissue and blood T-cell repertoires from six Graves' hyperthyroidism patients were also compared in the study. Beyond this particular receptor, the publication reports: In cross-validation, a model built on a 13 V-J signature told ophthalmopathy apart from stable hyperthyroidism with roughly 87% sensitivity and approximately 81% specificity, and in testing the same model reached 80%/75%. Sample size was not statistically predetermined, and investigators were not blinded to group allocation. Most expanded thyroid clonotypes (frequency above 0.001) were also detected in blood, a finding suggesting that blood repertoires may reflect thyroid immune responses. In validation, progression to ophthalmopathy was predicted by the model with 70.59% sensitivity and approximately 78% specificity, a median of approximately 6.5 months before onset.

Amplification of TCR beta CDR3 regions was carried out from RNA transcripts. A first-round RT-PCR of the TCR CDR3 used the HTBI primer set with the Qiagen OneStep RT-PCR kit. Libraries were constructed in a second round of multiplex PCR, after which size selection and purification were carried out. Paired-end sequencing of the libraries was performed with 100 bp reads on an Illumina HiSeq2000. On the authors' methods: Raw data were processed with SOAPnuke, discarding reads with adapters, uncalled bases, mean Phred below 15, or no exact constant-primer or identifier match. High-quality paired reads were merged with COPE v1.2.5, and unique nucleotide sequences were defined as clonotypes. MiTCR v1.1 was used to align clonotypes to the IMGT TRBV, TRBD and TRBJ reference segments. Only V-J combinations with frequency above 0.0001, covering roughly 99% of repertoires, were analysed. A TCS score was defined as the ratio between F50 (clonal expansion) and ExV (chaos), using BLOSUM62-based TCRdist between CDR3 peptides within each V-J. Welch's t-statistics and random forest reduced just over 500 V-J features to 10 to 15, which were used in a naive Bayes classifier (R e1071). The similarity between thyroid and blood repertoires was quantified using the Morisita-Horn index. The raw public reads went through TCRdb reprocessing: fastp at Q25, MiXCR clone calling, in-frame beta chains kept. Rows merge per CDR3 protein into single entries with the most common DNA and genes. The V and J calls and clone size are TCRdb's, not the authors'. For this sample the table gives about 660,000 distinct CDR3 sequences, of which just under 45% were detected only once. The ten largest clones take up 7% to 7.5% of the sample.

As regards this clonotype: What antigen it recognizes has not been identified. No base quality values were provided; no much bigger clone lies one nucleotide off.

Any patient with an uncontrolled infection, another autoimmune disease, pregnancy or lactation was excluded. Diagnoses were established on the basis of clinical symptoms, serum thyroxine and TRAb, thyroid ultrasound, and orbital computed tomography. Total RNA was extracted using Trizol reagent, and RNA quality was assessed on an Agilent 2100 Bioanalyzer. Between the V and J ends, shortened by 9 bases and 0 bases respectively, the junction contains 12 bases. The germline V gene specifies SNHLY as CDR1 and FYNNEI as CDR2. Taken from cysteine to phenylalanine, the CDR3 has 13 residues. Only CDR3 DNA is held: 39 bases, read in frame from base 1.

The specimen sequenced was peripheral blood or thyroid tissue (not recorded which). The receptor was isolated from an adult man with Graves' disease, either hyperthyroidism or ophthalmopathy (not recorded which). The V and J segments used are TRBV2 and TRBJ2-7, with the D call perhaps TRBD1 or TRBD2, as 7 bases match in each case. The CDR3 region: CASQRDSSYEQYF. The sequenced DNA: TGTGCCAGTCAGCGGGACAGCTCCTACGAGCAGTACTTC.